Sequencing of this T cell receptor (beta chain) was carried out in a study of T-cell memory formation after mild COVID-19. TCRdb used MiXCR to reprocess the 5' RACE reads, holding one entry per CDR3 protein. The sample has about 140,000 distinct CDR3 sequences, under 30% seen once. V dropped 3 bases and J dropped 5 bases, with 8 bases sitting between them. This CDR3 region has 13 residues. This TCR came from an adult woman who had mild COVID-19 (a few samples of this study predate the infection). Cell type and time point are not known. The chain couples TRBV12-3 or TRBV12-4 to TRBJ2-1; D is unclear. What was sequenced was PBMCs or a T cell subset sorted from them (not recorded which). The CDR3: CASSFGANNEQFF. CDR3 DNA: TGTGCCAGCAGTTTCGGCGCCAACAATGAGCAGTTCTTC.